The 7 T cell receptor beta chains presented below share a single source sample, sequenced in a study of control samples from healthy donors and cancer patients. Produced via immunoSEQ multiplex PCR; TCRdb's table is partial and in-frame only. The data hold fewer than 130,000 clones, with 88% observed a single time. Sequencing was done on a sample of PBMCs. These receptors came from a woman aged 55-69 years with lung cancer.

CDR3 sequence reads: CASSPPSGYNEQFF. DNA for the CDR3: TGTGCCAGCAGCCCTCCTAGCGGCTACAATGAGCAGTTCTTC. The chain is built from TRBV9 and TRBJ2-1; 7 bases agree with TRBD2. V was pared by 4 bases and J by 3 bases, with 4 bases of the junction left unmatched. The CDR3 loop spans 14 amino acids. The germline V gene encodes CDR1 SGDLS and CDR2 YYNGEE. The complete variable domain, with remaining parts taken from reference TRBV9 and TRBJ2-1, reads DSGVTQTPKHLITATGQRVTLRCSPRSGDLSVYWYQQSLDQGLQFLIQYYNGEERAKGNILERFSAQQFPDLHSELNLSSLELGDSALYFCASSPPSGYNEQFFGPGTRLTVL.

This clone was counted only a few times. The chain employs TRBV6-5 and TRBJ2-1; 11 nucleotides line up with TRBD2. The junction had 4 bases not matched to a gene; V was cut back by 5 bases and J by 4 bases. The V gene's germline CDR1 is MNHEY and CDR2 SVGAGI. The CDR3 totals 15 residues. Here the CDR3 DNA reads TGTGCCAGCAGTCCGATAGCGGGAGGGTACAATGAGCAGTTCTTC. It yields the protein CASSPIAGGYNEQFF.

The V call is TRBV7-8, the J call TRBJ1-1; D might be TRBD1 (5 bases). Looked up from germline, CDR1 is SGHVS and CDR2 is FQNEAQ. V lost 5 bases to trimming and J lost 0 bases, with 13 bases between them. CDR3 length equals 15 residues. CDR3 protein: CASSVTERMNTEAFF. CDR3 sequence (DNA): TGTGCCAGCAGCGTGACAGAAAGGATGAACACTGAAGCTTTCTTT. The full variable domain, in which reference TRBV7-8 and TRBJ1-1 provide the parts outside the CDR3, is GAGVSQSPRYKVAKRGQDVALRCDPISGHVSLFWYQQALGQGPEFLTYFQNEAQLDKSGLPSDRFFAERPEGSVSTLKIQRTQQEDSAVYLCASSVTERMNTEAFFGQGTRLTVV.

This sequence joins TRBV7-2 and TRBJ2-6, with D unclear. Trimming took off 10 bases at V and 4 bases at J, with 11 bases between the two ends. Germline V lookup: CDR1 SGHTA, CDR2 FQGNSA. The CDR3 has 13 amino acids. The CDR3 DNA is TGTGCCACCAAGAGCAGGGGGGCCAACGTCCTGACTTTC. As protein: CATKSRGANVLTF.

The chain has TRBV5-5 and TRBJ1-1; the match to TRBD1 covers 7 bases. There are 15 residues in the CDR3. The germline gives CDR1 SGHKS, CDR2 YYEKEE (reference sequence). J gave up 0 bases and V 4 bases, and 6 bases lay outside the gene matches. CDR3 sequence (DNA): TGTGCCAGCAGCCGAGACAGGGTCATGAACACTGAAGCTTTCTTT. Translated: CASSRDRVMNTEAFF.

The chain recombines TRBV5-1 with TRBJ1-4; D perhaps matches TRBD1 (5 bases). V dropped 2 bases and J dropped 2 bases, with 13 bases sitting between them. This CDR3 region has 16 residues. Per germline, CDR1 SGHRS and CDR2 YFSETQ. This chain's CDR3 is CASSFGTSTTNEKLFF. CDR3 bases: TGCGCCAGCAGCTTCGGGACCTCTACGACTAATGAAAAACTGTTTTTT.

CDR3 DNA: TGTGCCAGTAGTATAGAATGGGGGGTTCGGGCAACTAATGAAAAACTGTTTTTT. Protein sequence: CASSIEWGVRATNEKLFF. V usage is TRBV19 and J usage is TRBJ1-4; maybe TRBD1 (5 bases). V lost 0 bases and J 0 bases, leaving 14 bases between the germline ends. Looked up from germline, CDR1 is LNHDA and CDR2 is SQIVND (reference sequence). This CDR3 region has 18 residues.